The rows below give T cell receptor beta chains drawn from one sample of a study of OX40 agonist ivuxolimab in advanced cancers. Measured with immunoSEQ multiplex PCR; TCRdb has only the in-frame clones, and not every one. The sample contains fewer than 20,000 clones, 70% to 90% of which appear only once. This sample comprised CD4+ or CD8+ T cells sorted from blood, obtained in a trial of the OX40 agonist ivuxolimab. Receptors originate from an adult with an advanced solid tumor such as melanoma, head and neck, liver or kidney cancer. CDR3s include the opening cysteine and the closing phenylalanine or tryptophan. D genes are given only for firm matches. Rows may omit the clone size; those that give it use once, few, many or a size class.

NA,TRBJ1-5,once,TRBV6-1,TGTGCCAGCAGTGAACAGGGCGGATATAATCAGCCCCAGCATTTT,CASSEQGGYNQPQHF
NA,TRBJ2-7,NA,TRBV6-6,TGTGCCAGCAGTTCCCAGGGTCCTTCCTACGAGCAGTACTTC,CASSSQGPSYEQYF
NA,TRBJ2-1,NA,TRBV14,TGTGCCAGCAGCCTAGACCAGCGGGCCGACTCCTACAATGAGCAGTTCTTC,CASSLDQRADSYNEQFF
TRBD1,TRBJ2-7,NA,TRBV7-6,TGTGCCAGCAGCCCCGCGGGCGGACAGGGGTCCTACGAGCAGTACTTC,CASSPAGGQGSYEQYF
TRBD1,TRBJ1-6,NA,TRBV5-4,TGTGCCAGCAGCACAGAACTTAGGACAGGGAGGAATTCACCCCTCCACTTT,CASSTELRTGRNSPLHF
NA,TRBJ2-7,NA,TRBV2,TGTGCCAGCAGTTCGACGACCCCCTTTTCCTCTCTCTACGAGCAGTACTTC,CASSSTTPFSSLYEQYF
NA,TRBJ2-1,NA,TRBV7-9,TGTGCCAGCAGCTTAGGAGGGTGGGAGGCCTACAATGAGCAGTTCTTC,CASSLGGWEAYNEQFF
NA,TRBJ1-1,NA,TRBV2,TGTGCCAGCAGTGAAGGACCGAACACTGAAGCTTTCTTT,CASSEGPNTEAFF
NA,TRBJ1-2,once,TRBV19,TGTGCCAGTACCCCGGGCTCGGGCTACACCTTC,CASTPGSGYTF
NA,TRBJ2-5,NA,TRBV10-2,TGCGCCAGCAGATCGGGCGGAGGGGGGGAGACCCAGTACTTC,CASRSGGGGETQYF
NA,TRBJ2-1,few,TRBV2,TGTGCCAGCAGTGAAGCGTACAATGAGCAGTTCTTC,CASSEAYNEQFF
NA,TRBJ1-1,NA,TRBV7-8,TGTGCCAGCAGCCCCGGGACCCGAGAGATGGGTACTGAAGCTTTCTTT,CASSPGTREMGTEAFF
NA,TRBJ2-1,NA,TRBV5-6,TGTGCCAGCAGCTTGGATCCCCCCGGGGCCGGTGAGCAGTTCTTC,CASSLDPPGAGEQFF
NA,TRBJ1-1,NA,TRBV11-3,TGTGCCAGCAGCCCGGGACGGATGAACACTGAAGCTTTCTTT,CASSPGRMNTEAFF
NA,TRBJ1-2,medium-sized,TRBV6-6,TGTGCCAGCAGCCCTGAGACAGGAAACTATGGCTACACCTTC,CASSPETGNYGYTF
TRBD2,TRBJ2-1,NA,TRBV7-6,TGTGCCAGCAGCTTCGGGGGACTAGAGCAGTTCTTC,CASSFGGLEQFF
NA,TRBJ2-3,NA,TRBV11-2,TGTGCCAGCAGCTTTTCCTCCTTTAGCACAGATACGCAGTATTTT,CASSFSSFSTDTQYF
NA,TRBJ2-7,NA,TRBV7-6,TGTGCCAGCAAAAGGGGCACAGGAAGCTCCTACGAGCAGTACTTC,CASKRGTGSSYEQYF
TRBD1,TRBJ2-4,NA,TRBV25-1,TGTGCCAGCAGTGATCCTAACACCGGGACAGGGCCCTACATTCAGTACTTC,CASSDPNTGTGPYIQYF
TRBD1,TRBJ2-7,NA,TRBV11-2,TGTGCCAGCAGCTCGGCAGGGGGACAGTGGTACGAGCAGTACTTC,CASSSAGGQWYEQYF
NA,TRBJ2-3,NA,TRBV9,TGTGCCAGCAGCGATTCTCTGTCGGGTACGCAGTATTTT,CASSDSLSGTQYF
NA,TRBJ2-7,NA,TRBV19,TGTGCCAGTAGTGCAGGGGGGCCCTACGAGCAGTACTTC,CASSAGGPYEQYF